A single sample gave rise to the 8 T cell receptor beta chains below, sequenced in a study of shared clonotypes between healthy human individuals. TCRdb keeps only in-frame clones here, not all; method: immunoSEQ multiplex PCR. The sample records under 1,900,000 clones, approximately 98.5% being singletons. The sequencing input was naive CD4+ T cells sorted from blood. Subset of the sample: CD45RA+ positively selected. These receptors were collected from a man aged 25 to 45 in good health.

The V and J genes are TRBV7-2 and TRBJ2-1; weak D call: TRBD1 (6 bases). The V and J ends lost 4 bases and 11 bases respectively, with 18 bases between them. The CDR3 covers 14 residues. CDR1 is SGHTA, CDR2 FQGNSA, per germline. CDR3 nucleotides: TGTGCCAGCAGCTCCGGGACAATGCCCCCGAAGCAGTTCTTC. It translates to CASSSGTMPPKQFF.

Concerning this clone: Other DNA sequences within the sample encode an identical CDR3. The chain carries TRBV7-9 and TRBJ2-1; maybe TRBD1 (6 bases). The V end lost 5 bases, the J end lost 4 bases, and 9 bases lay between the germline ends. This CDR3 is built from 13 residues. Germline V gives CDR1 SEHNR, CDR2 FQNEAQ (reference sequence). The CDR3 sequence: CASSPGTYNEQFF. The CDR3 DNA sequence: TGTGCCAGCAGCCCGGGGACATACAATGAGCAGTTCTTC.

As for this clone: The same CDR3 is also encoded by other DNA sequences in this sample. The chain carries TRBV28 and TRBJ2-7; no definite D call. Per germline, CDR1 MDHEN and CDR2 SYDVKM. The CDR3 length is 12 residues. The V end was cut by 5 bases, the J end by 6 bases, with 11 bases between. CDR3 coding DNA: TGTGCCAGCAGTCTACCCTCGCGCGAGCAGTACTTC. It codes for CASSLPSREQYF.

The chain carries TRBV7-8 and TRBJ2-3, with D unresolved. CDR1 is SGHVS and CDR2 is FQNEAQ in the germline V gene. The CDR3 length is 15 residues. Trimming took off 2 bases at V and 0 bases at J, with 9 bases between the two ends. CDR3 nucleotide sequence: TGTGCCAGCAGCTTATATCTAGAGAGCACAGATACGCAGTATTTT. Translated, it gives CASSLYLESTDTQYF.

The rearrangement uses TRBV6-4 and TRBJ2-5, with D possibly being TRBD1 or TRBD2 (6 bases each). This CDR3 is 14 amino acids long. Germline V gene sequence: CDR1 MRHNA, CDR2 SNTAGT. V was clipped by 4 bases and J by 1 base, with 10 bases between them. The CDR3 spells CASSARGRQETQYF. The CDR3 nucleotides are TGTGCCAGCAGTGCTCGGGGGCGCCAAGAGACCCAGTACTTC.

The chain joins TRBV27 to TRBJ1-5, with a weak D call TRBD1 (6 bases). Germline V lookup: CDR1 MNHEY, CDR2 SMNVEV (reference sequence). Trimming took 2 bases from V and 4 from J, leaving 9 bases between them. This CDR3 contains 14 residues. The CDR3 reads CASSLITGNQPQHF. CDR3 sequence (DNA): TGTGCCAGCAGTTTAATCACAGGGAATCAGCCCCAGCATTTT.

The CDR3 here is CSVEVGGLVGGNEQFF. The CDR3, as DNA: TGCAGCGTTGAGGTCGGTGGACTAGTTGGGGGGAATGAGCAGTTCTTC. The V gene is TRBV29-1, the J gene TRBJ2-1; 7 nucleotides align to TRBD2. The CDR3 has 16 amino acids. Losses at the gene ends were 3 bases for V and 7 bases for J; bases not matched to a gene: 15. Germline CDR1 SQVTM, CDR2 ANQGSEA.

The J gene is TRBJ2-3, the V gene TRBV27; TRBD2 is a possible D gene (5 bases). V gave up 7 bases and J gave up 3 bases, with 26 bases separating them. The CDR3 is made up of 18 amino acids. Per germline, CDR1 MNHEY and CDR2 SMNVEV (reference sequence). CDR3 nucleotides: TGTGCCAGCACCAAGAGCCCGGGATCTGGCTTTAGGACAGATACGCAGTATTTT. This codes for CASTKSPGSGFRTDTQYF.